This TCR delta chain is drawn from a study of γδ T cells in repeated Plasmodium falciparum infection. Across the whole study: Malian samples came from no-transmission periods or across acute febrile malaria episodes. Study results and caveats: Malian donors came from one small rural village, predominantly one ethnic group.

This clone has a handful of counts. Its antigen is still unknown. It is likely a read error: a sequence one base away is far more abundant. Other DNA variants within this sample encode the same CDR3. Both TRG and TRD chains were sequenced from each sorted sample. TCRdb redid the clone calls on the multiplex PCR reads with CATT. The sample includes around 50,000 delta-chain clones, more than 1.5% of them seen just once. This TCR was recovered from a pool of human donors (malaria-infected and uninfected, not separated). The source material was gamma-delta T cells from blood.

The CDR3 coding sequence is TGTGCTTATAGGAGCGCGGTATATTTCCAACTGGGGGATACCTACACCGATAAGCTCATCTTT. This codes for CAYRSAVYFQLGDTYTDKLIF. The J gene went uncalled, whereas the V gene is TRAV38-2/DV8; TRDD3 reflects the table's D call only, with no check against the DNA. Germline CDR1 TSESDYY, CDR2 QEAYKQQN. CDR3 length equals 21 residues.